Each of the 32 T cell receptor beta chains below was sequenced from the same sample in a study of blood T cell repertoires in COVID-19. The repertoire was sequenced with immunoSEQ multiplex PCR; TCRdb's copy has only in-frame clones and lacks some. The sample carries some 200,000 clones, about 75% recorded once. Sequences were obtained from peripheral blood. All receptors derive from a woman in her fifties or sixties with active or convalescent COVID-19.

Regarding this clone: Other DNA sequences in the same sample also yield this CDR3. V and J are TRBV19 and TRBJ2-7, with TRBD1 matching 7 bases. Germline loops: CDR1 LNHDA, CDR2 SQIVND (reference sequence). With 4 bases clipped from V and 4 bases from J, the junction kept 7 bases outside the gene matches. The CDR3 contains 14 residues. The CDR3 reads CASSTRQGGYEQYF. CDR3 nucleotide sequence: TGTGCCAGTAGTACCCGACAGGGTGGGTACGAGCAGTACTTC.

The chain joins TRBV18 to TRBJ2-7; D is perhaps TRBD2 (6 bases). Germline V gene sequence: CDR1 KGHSH, CDR2 LQKENI. V was cut by 6 bases and J by 4 bases, with 19 bases left in between. The CDR3 sequence is 15 residues long. DNA of the CDR3: TGTGCCAGCTCTCTAAGGAGGGACTGGACGTACGAGCAGTACTTC. As protein: CASSLRRDWTYEQYF.

This rearrangement joins TRBV9 to TRBJ1-2; 10 bases map to TRBD1. V shed 5 bases, J shed 6 bases, and the junction held 4 bases outside the gene matches. Germline assignment: CDR1 SGDLS and CDR2 YYNGEE. This CDR3 region has 13 residues. The CDR3 region has the DNA TGTGCCAGCAGTACCGGGACAGGGGATGGCTACACCTTC. Protein sequence: CASSTGTGDGYTF.

This sequence joins TRBV11-2 and TRBJ1-4; TRBD1 might be the D (6 bases). This CDR3 has 17 amino acids. The V and J ends lost 1 base and 7 bases respectively, with 19 bases between them. From germline, CDR1 is SGHAT and CDR2 FQNNGV. As DNA, the CDR3 is TGTGCCAGCAGCTTAGGGGCCAGGTGGGGGCAAGTTGAAAAACTGTTTTTT. Protein: CASSLGARWGQVEKLFF.

The sample holds a few counts of this clone. V and J are TRBV6-5 and TRBJ2-7; 7 bases agree with TRBD1. Looked up from germline, CDR1 is MNHEY and CDR2 is SVGAGI. V trimming: 2 bases; J trimming: 1 base; junction bases outside the gene matches: 2. This CDR3 spans 14 amino acids. The CDR3 sequence is CASSYRDRSYEQYF. In DNA, the CDR3 is TGTGCCAGCAGTTACAGGGACAGATCCTACGAGCAGTACTTC.

The gene calls are TRBV7-9 and TRBJ2-2, with D unclear. This CDR3 has 17 amino acids. The V end was cut by 0 bases, the J end by 5 bases, with 16 bases between. CDR1 SEHNR and CDR2 FQNEAQ come from the germline V gene (reference sequence). Here the CDR3 reads CASSLAGSPTRTGELFF. In DNA, the CDR3 is TGTGCCAGCAGCTTAGCGGGCAGCCCAACGAGAACCGGGGAGCTGTTTTTT.

The chain recombines TRBV5-4 with TRBJ1-2, with 8 nucleotides matching TRBD1. The CDR3 totals 14 residues. CDR1 and CDR2 (germline): SGHNT, YYREEE (reference sequence). The V gene end was trimmed by 0 bases and the J gene end by 2 bases; junction bases not matched to a gene: 0. CDR3 nucleotides: TGTGCCAGCAGCTTGGCAGGGGGCAACTATGGCTACACCTTC. This codes for CASSLAGGNYGYTF. The full variable domain, with the rest looked up from reference TRBV5-4 and TRBJ1-2, is ETGVTQSPTHLIKTRGQQVTLRCSSQSGHNTVSWYQQALGQGPQFIFQYYREEENGRGNFPPRFSGLQFPNYSSELNVNALELDDSALYLCASSLAGGNYGYTFGSGTRLTVV.

The genes are TRBV11-2 and TRBJ1-3; D call uncertain. The V end lost 1 base, the J end lost 0 bases, and 10 bases lay between the germline ends. The CDR3 totals 16 residues. CDR1 is SGHAT, CDR2 FQNNGV, per germline. CDR3: CASSLGSGNSGNTIYF. CDR3 nucleotide sequence: TGTGCCAGCAGCTTAGGGTCAGGCAACTCTGGAAACACCATATATTTT.

This clone was seen more than once but under ten times. The V call is TRBV7-9, the J call TRBJ1-1; TRBD1 matches at 8 bases. Germline values: CDR1 SEHNR, CDR2 FQNEAQ (reference sequence). There are 14 residues in the CDR3. V lost 5 bases and J lost 1; bases outside the gene matches: 3. The DNA of the CDR3 is TGTGCCAGCAGCCTAGGACAGGGGAACACTGAAGCTTTCTTT. Translation: CASSLGQGNTEAFF.

In this sample, this clone turned up a few times. The chain links TRBV13 to TRBJ2-1; D is undetermined. The CDR3 has 12 residues. V was pared by 5 bases and J by 5 bases, with 7 bases between. Germline assignment: CDR1 PRHDT and CDR2 FYEKMQ (reference sequence). The CDR3 loop reads CASSRFDNEQFF. CDR3 sequence (DNA): TGTGCCAGCAGCCGGTTCGACAATGAGCAGTTCTTC. Together with reference TRBV13 and TRBJ2-1, the CDR3 gives the full variable domain: AAGVIQSPRHLIKEKRETATLKCYPIPRHDTVYWYQQGPGQDPQFLISFYEKMQSDKGSIPDRFSAQQFSDYHSELNMSSLELGDSALYFCASSRFDNEQFFGPGTRLTVL.

The chain carries TRBV13 and TRBJ1-2; 9 nucleotides line up with TRBD1. V was clipped by 5 bases and J by 8 bases; unmatched bases: 6. Germline V gene lookup returns CDR1 PRHDT and CDR2 FYEKMQ (reference sequence). The CDR3 spans 13 residues. CDR3 nucleotides: TGTGCCAGCAGCCCGAACAGGGGGCAGGGCTACACCTTC. Residues: CASSPNRGQGYTF.

V and J are TRBV7-2 and TRBJ2-2; weak D call: TRBD1 (6 bases). The CDR3 totals 16 residues. V was pared by 5 bases and J by 6 bases, with 19 bases between. In germline, CDR1 is SGHTA, CDR2 FQGNSA. CDR3 DNA sequence: TGTGCCAGCAGCCAGTCAGGGGCTGGGTACCCCGGGGAGCTGTTTTTT. Its translation is CASSQSGAGYPGELFF.

V gene TRBV3-1 (or the pseudogene TRBV3-2) combines with J gene TRBJ1-2; 8 positions match TRBD1. Germline lookup yields CDR1 LGHDT and CDR2 YNNKEL (reference sequence). The length of the CDR3 is 14 residues. Unmatched junction bases numbered 4, after V lost 7 bases and J lost 0 bases. CDR3 DNA: TGTGCCAGCACCTACAGGGGGTCTAACTATGGCTACACCTTC. Translating gives CASTYRGSNYGYTF.

The rearrangement uses TRBV6-5 and TRBJ1-2, with 9 nucleotides matching TRBD1. Germline V gene data show CDR1 as MNHEY and CDR2 as SVGAGI. Trimming removed 7 bases from V and 4 bases from J; junction bases left unmatched: 4. This CDR3 contains 13 residues. The CDR3 coding sequence is TGTGCCAGCAACAGGGGGCCGGTCTATGGCTACACCTTC. This translates into CASNRGPVYGYTF.

This rearrangement joins TRBV14 to TRBJ2-5; tentative D call: TRBD1 (6 bases). CDR1 SGHDN and CDR2 FVKESK come from the germline V gene. V lost 2 bases and J 5 bases, leaving 18 bases between the germline ends. This CDR3 comprises 16 residues. The CDR3 loop is CASSQSRGGIGETQYF. CDR3 nucleotide sequence: TGTGCCAGCAGCCAATCTAGAGGGGGTATCGGCGAGACCCAGTACTTC.

This clone was observed a few times. The genes are TRBV19 and TRBJ2-3, with 9 bases aligning to TRBD1. Unmatched junction bases numbered 3, after V lost 7 bases and J lost 4 bases. This CDR3 contains 13 residues. Germline CDR1 LNHDA, CDR2 SQIVND (reference sequence). The CDR3, as DNA: TGTGCCAGTAAGGACAGGGGCGCAGATACGCAGTATTTT. This sequence encodes CASKDRGADTQYF.

In this sample, this clone turned up a few times. This chain uses TRBV2 with TRBJ1-2; perhaps TRBD1 as D (5 bases). Trimming removed 3 bases at V and 8 bases at J, with 19 bases between. Germline CDR1 SNHLY, CDR2 FYNNEI. CDR3 length: 15 residues. Here the CDR3 DNA reads TGTGCCAGCAGTGATTGGTCTTCGGGACTCACCGGCTACACCTTC. It translates to CASSDWSSGLTGYTF.

The chain links TRBV28 to TRBJ1-1, with TRBD1 identical over 8 bases. This CDR3 is built from 15 residues. J lost 6 bases, V lost 5 bases, and 11 bases had no gene match. The V gene's germline CDR1 is MDHEN and CDR2 SYDVKM. The DNA of the CDR3 is TGTGCCAGCAGTCTTTCAGGGGGCGCCTTCCCTGAAGCTTTCTTT. Translating it yields CASSLSGGAFPEAFF.

The chain recombines TRBV27 with TRBJ1-2, with 8 nucleotides matching TRBD1. V lost 3 bases, J lost 4 bases, and 4 bases stayed unmatched. This CDR3 contains 14 residues. CDR1 is MNHEY and CDR2 is SMNVEV in the germline V gene (reference sequence). The DNA for the CDR3 is TGTGCCAGCAGTTTCGGACAGGGCCGCTATGGCTACACCTTC. Its protein is CASSFGQGRYGYTF.

The chain carries TRBV10-3 and TRBJ2-3; no clear D. The CDR3 contains 16 residues. Trimming stripped 3 bases from V and 2 bases from J, with 15 bases between. Germline CDR1 ENHRY, CDR2 SYGVKD. Written as DNA, the CDR3 is TGTGCCATCAGTGACGGTTCGGTGCCCATCACAGATACGCAGTATTTT. Its translation is CAISDGSVPITDTQYF.

This clone was recorded a few times. The chain has TRBV27 and TRBJ2-2, with D possibly TRBD2 on 5 matching bases. V was trimmed by 0 bases and J by 6 bases, leaving 5 bases between them. Germline lookup yields CDR1 MNHEY and CDR2 SMNVEV (reference sequence). The CDR3 contains 13 residues. This chain's CDR3 is CASSLSEAGELFF. CDR3 nucleotide sequence: TGTGCCAGCAGTTTATCGGAGGCCGGGGAGCTGTTTTTT.

This clone has a handful of counts. The chain links TRBV7-2 to TRBJ1-6, with a possible D match to TRBD1 (5 bases). Per the germline V gene, CDR1 is SGHTA and CDR2 is FQGNSA. There are 16 residues in the CDR3. Trimming shortened V by 1 base and J by 7 bases, and 14 bases separated the two germline ends. The CDR3 loop reads CASSLGVGAPNSPLHF. CDR3 bases: TGTGCCAGCAGCTTAGGGGTAGGGGCTCCCAATTCACCCCTCCACTTT.

V usage is TRBV28 and J usage is TRBJ1-2; 9 bases fit TRBD1. Germline V CDR1 and CDR2: MDHEN, SYDVKM. J lost 4 bases, V lost 3 bases, and 6 bases had no gene match. This CDR3 spans 15 amino acids. CDR3 residues: CASSFGTGRSYGYTF. The CDR3 DNA follows: TGTGCCAGCAGTTTTGGGACAGGGAGGAGCTATGGCTACACCTTC.

The sample holds a few counts of this clone. The CDR3 here is CASSLVPRGETQYF. The CDR3 coding sequence is TGTGCCAGCAGCCTAGTCCCCAGAGGAGAGACCCAGTACTTC. This chain connects TRBV7-2 to TRBJ2-5; D gene uncertain. CDR1 SGHTA and CDR2 FQGNSA come from the germline V gene. V shed 5 bases and J shed 4 bases, with 14 bases lying between them. There are 14 residues in the CDR3.

This clone was picked up one time. The CDR3 spells CASSLGMNRAPEAFF. CDR3 coding DNA: TGTGCCAGCAGCTTAGGAATGAACAGGGCCCCTGAAGCTTTCTTT. V gene TRBV7-2 combines with J gene TRBJ1-1; tentatively, D is TRBD1 (6 bases). The CDR3 covers 15 residues. Germline V lookup: CDR1 SGHTA, CDR2 FQGNSA. V gave up 1 base and J gave up 6 bases, with 15 bases separating them. The full variable domain, with the rest looked up from reference TRBV7-2 and TRBJ1-1, is GAGVSQSPSNKVTEKGKDVELRCDPISGHTALYWYRQSLGQGLEFLIYFQGNSAPDKSGLPSDRFSAERTGGSVSTLTIQRTQQEDSAVYLCASSLGMNRAPEAFFGQGTRLTVV.

This sequence joins TRBV5-1 and TRBJ2-3, with 7 positions matching TRBD1. The CDR3 is made up of 15 amino acids. The V gene's germline CDR1 is SGHRS and CDR2 YFSETQ. V lost 2 bases and J lost 4; bases outside the gene matches: 7. CDR3 protein: CASSFTGDKADTQYF. The CDR3 nucleotides read TGCGCCAGCAGCTTTACAGGGGATAAGGCAGATACGCAGTATTTT.

The V and J genes are TRBV6-5 and TRBJ2-3; D possibly corresponds to TRBD2 (5 bases). Germline V gene sequence: CDR1 MNHEY, CDR2 SVGAGI. The CDR3 sequence is 15 residues long. The germline V and J ends were trimmed by 0 bases and 5 bases, with 12 bases remaining between them. The CDR3 is CASSYSPREGDTQYF. In DNA, the CDR3 is TGTGCCAGCAGTTACTCCCCGAGGGAAGGAGATACGCAGTATTTT.

This rearrangement joins TRBV18 to TRBJ2-1; D might be TRBD1 (6 bases). The length of the CDR3 is 18 residues. The V gene lost 2 bases and the J gene lost 0 bases, with 17 bases spanning the gap. Per the germline V gene, CDR1 is KGHSH and CDR2 is LQKENI. The CDR3 is CASSPVTGPASSYNEQFF. For the CDR3, the DNA is TGTGCCAGCTCACCAGTGACAGGCCCTGCAAGCTCCTACAATGAGCAGTTCTTC.

The rearrangement uses TRBV11-2 and TRBJ2-1; 12 bases fit TRBD2. The CDR3 has 14 amino acids. V shed 3 bases, J shed 10 bases, and the junction held 4 bases outside the gene matches. Germline values: CDR1 SGHAT, CDR2 FQNNGV. This chain's CDR3 is CASSLTSGSREQFF. CDR3 DNA sequence: TGTGCCAGCAGCTTGACTAGCGGGAGTCGGGAGCAGTTCTTC.

The chain has TRBV6-5 and TRBJ1-3; D is unclear. The CDR3 contains 12 residues. Germline values: CDR1 MNHEY, CDR2 SVGAGI. V lost 5 bases and J lost 5, with 7 bases in between. The CDR3 region has the DNA TGTGCCAGCAGTCTCGACAGAAACACCATATATTTT. Translating gives CASSLDRNTIYF.

The chain joins TRBV5-1 to TRBJ1-2; a weak D match, TRBD1 (5 bases). Germline assignment: CDR1 SGHRS and CDR2 YFSETQ. CDR3 length: 15 residues. V lost 0 bases to trimming and J lost 2 bases, with 11 bases between them. The CDR3 nucleotides read TGCGCCAGCAGCTTGGGGTCGGGGGAGAACTATGGCTACACCTTC. It encodes CASSLGSGENYGYTF.

The chain joins TRBV5-6 to TRBJ1-3, with D hard to call. Deletions cut 3 bases from V and 0 bases from J, with 16 bases between. CDR1 and CDR2 from the germline V gene are SGHDT and YYEEEE. The CDR3 covers 17 residues. CDR3 residues: CASSYGVQRASGNTIYF. The CDR3 bases are TGTGCCAGCAGCTATGGCGTGCAGAGGGCCTCTGGAAACACCATATATTTT.